This T cell receptor (beta chain) was retrieved from a study of vaccination effects on CD4 cells after COVID-19. Broader study findings: Long after vaccination, the clones induced by infection and by vaccine shrank markedly in size.

Under the ViraFEST assay, PBMC were stimulated with viral peptide pools so that antigen-specific CD4+ T cells expanded. Sequencing was performed afterwards. After roughly ten days in culture, the CD4+ T cells were isolated. Participants were vaccinated with two doses of either the BNT162b2 or mRNA-1273 vaccine. Prior SARS-CoV-2 infection was absent in the vaccine recipients, as shown by negative nucleocapsid antibodies. Cultures got half-medium changes with IL-2 on days 3 and 7. A word on this clone: The antigen remains undetermined.

The CDR3 has 18 amino acids. Data came from immunoSEQ multiplex PCR; TCRdb stores just in-frame clones and leaves some out. This sample has more than 50,000 clones, with approximately 76% found just once. The sample here was CD4+ T cells from PBMCs cultured with HCoV-OC43 spike peptides, taken after COVID-19 vaccination. Subset here: HCoV-OC43 spike overlapping peptide pool stimulation. This TCR came from a human donor who received a COVID-19 vaccine. This rearrangement joins TRBV21-1 to TRBJ2-1; whether TRBD1, the table's D call, matches the DNA was not checked. TRBV21-1 counts as a pseudogene. The CDR3 nucleotides read TGTGCCAGCAGCAAAGCGGGACAGGGGGAGATTGGGTACAATGAGCAGTTCTTC. It yields the protein CASSKAGQGEIGYNEQFF.